This passage covers 9 T cell receptor beta chains from one sample sequenced in a study of blood T cell repertoires in COVID-19. The table came from immunoSEQ multiplex PCR; TCRdb's copy has only in-frame clones and leaves some out. The table lists a few hundred thousand clones, around 80% of them singletons. Sequencing used PBMCs or T cells enriched from blood (not recorded which). The receptors here all came from a man under 40 with acute COVID-19.

The chain employs TRBV7-8 and TRBJ1-4; a weak D match, TRBD1 (6 bases). This CDR3 is 17 amino acids long. Germline loops: CDR1 SGHVS, CDR2 FQNEAQ. V was shortened by 2 bases and J by 0 bases, with 13 bases between the two germline ends. The CDR3 DNA follows: TGTGCCAGCAGCTTATGGACAGTCCCTGCAACTAATGAAAAACTGTTTTTT. Its protein is CASSLWTVPATNEKLFF.

This clone was seen just once. The chain recombines TRBV2 with TRBJ2-1, with 7 bases that match TRBD1. V lost 6 bases and J lost 9; bases outside the gene matches: 5. Germline V gene sequence: CDR1 SNHLY, CDR2 FYNNEI. This CDR3 is 12 amino acids long. In nucleotides, the CDR3 is TGTGCCAGCAGGCAGACAGGGAGTGAGCAGTTCTTC. This codes for CASRQTGSEQFF.

This chain connects TRBV29-1 to TRBJ2-6; the match to TRBD1 covers 11 bases. Germline V gives CDR1 SQVTM, CDR2 ANQGSEA. This CDR3 region has 16 residues. Trimming cost V 4 bases and J 0 bases; bases outside gene matches: 2. The CDR3 nucleotides read TGCAGCGTTGCTGGGACAGGGGGCTCTGGGGCCAACGTCCTGACTTTC. Its protein is CSVAGTGGSGANVLTF.

The genes are TRBV6-5 and TRBJ1-1, with a possible D match to TRBD1 (5 bases). The CDR3 totals 15 residues. CDR1 and CDR2 from the germline V gene are MNHEY and SVGAGI. V lost 6 bases to trimming and J lost 0 bases, with 14 bases between them. The CDR3 nucleotides read TGTGCCAGCAGCGAGAGACAGAGACTGAACACTGAAGCTTTCTTT. The encoded protein is CASSERQRLNTEAFF.

The chain has TRBV6-5 and TRBJ1-1, with 7 bases lining up with TRBD1. Germline V lookup: CDR1 MNHEY, CDR2 SVGAGI. This CDR3 is 14 amino acids long. V trimming: 8 bases; J trimming: 4 bases; junction bases outside the gene matches: 10. DNA of the CDR3: TGTGCCAGCCGAGTTAAGGGGGCAGTCACTGAAGCTTTCTTT. This sequence encodes CASRVKGAVTEAFF.

The chain employs TRBV5-4 and TRBJ1-1; 8 bases fit TRBD1. Germline trimming cut 4 bases from V and 1 base from J; bases unmatched to any gene: 6. This CDR3 region has 15 residues. From germline, CDR1 is SGHNT and CDR2 YYREEE (reference sequence). The CDR3 region is CASSTPQGANTEAFF. In nucleotides, the CDR3 is TGTGCCAGCAGCACACCCCAGGGGGCGAACACTGAAGCTTTCTTT.

V and J are TRBV11-3 and TRBJ2-7; a weak D match, TRBD1 (5 bases). V lost 5 bases and J 5 bases, leaving 13 bases between the germline ends. The germline V gene has CDR1 SGHNT and CDR2 YENEEA. The CDR3 has 13 amino acids. Written as DNA, the CDR3 is TGTGCCAGCAGCCATAGGACATCCCACGAGCAGTACGTC. Encoded protein: CASSHRTSHEQYV.

The chain recombines TRBV6-5 with TRBJ1-5; D is unresolved. CDR3 size: 15 residues. The V gene's germline CDR1 is MNHEY and CDR2 SVGAGI. V lost 6 bases and J lost 2, with 14 bases in between. The CDR3 loop reads CASSLGAIGNQPQHF. CDR3 in DNA: TGTGCCAGCAGCCTGGGAGCAATTGGCAATCAGCCCCAGCATTTT.

This sequence joins TRBV24-1 and TRBJ1-5; TRBD1 aligns across 10 bases. Unmatched junction bases numbered 4, after V lost 3 bases and J lost 3 bases. This CDR3 contains 16 residues. The germline CDR1 and CDR2 sequences are KGHDR and SFDVKD. In nucleotides, the CDR3 is TGTGCCACCAGTGATGCGGGACAGGGGAACAATCAGCCCCAGCATTTT. Its translation is CATSDAGQGNNQPQHF.